The present T cell receptor (beta chain) was sequenced within a study of OX40 agonist ivuxolimab in advanced cancers. Study summary: Patients were infused with ivuxolimab every 2 weeks at 0.01 to 10 mg/kg.

V shed 6 bases, J shed 3 bases, and the junction held 4 bases outside the gene matches. The CDR3 loop spans 14 amino acids. From germline, CDR1 is LNHDA and CDR2 SQIVND (reference sequence). Autoimmune disease history or systemic immunosuppression was exclusionary. The assay was immunoSEQ multiplex PCR, and TCRdb's table has in-frame clones only and misses some. Seen here are some 31,000 clones, about three quarters observed once, and the top ten hold under 30%. This clonotype was sampled from an adult with an advanced solid tumor such as melanoma, head and neck, liver or kidney cancer. The chain links TRBV19 to TRBJ2-1; 8 nucleotides align to TRBD2. Source: CD4+ or CD8+ T cells sorted from blood, taken in a trial of the OX40 agonist ivuxolimab. The CDR3 loop is CASSLRGVYNEQFF. The CDR3 DNA reads TGTGCCAGTAGCTTGCGGGGGGTCTACAATGAGCAGTTCTTC.